This T cell receptor beta chain comes out of a study of radiation and T cells in renal cell carcinoma. The treatment: 15 Gy SBRT to primary tumor, nephrectomy 4 weeks later. Nephrectomy followed 15 Gy stereotactic body radiation by 4 weeks. In its sample, this clone was seen a few times. As yet, its antigen is unknown. Notes on the study in general: In blood, top tumor clones expanded by 2 weeks, shrinking by 4. Baseline intratumoral clonotype presence is unknown without pretreatment biopsies. Compared with controls, irradiated tumors showed greater TCR clonality.

CDR1 and CDR2 (germline): SQVTM, ANQGSEA. V lost 6 bases to trimming and J lost 4 bases, with 12 bases between them. The CDR3 has 12 amino acids. Using immunoSEQ multiplex PCR, the repertoire was profiled, and TCRdb retains in-frame clones only, with some absent. The sample has about 12,000 clones; roughly a third are singletons. This sequence originates from a man in his sixties with renal cell carcinoma. This sequence joins TRBV29-1 and TRBJ2-5; D unresolved. Sequencing was performed on tumor tissue, taken from a patient whose treatment included radiotherapy and nephrectomy. The CDR3 DNA follows: TGCAGCGTCGGGTCGGGTGGAGAGACCCAGTACTTC. This sequence encodes CSVGSGGETQYF.